This entry lists 18 T cell receptor beta chains sequenced from one sample in a study of shared clonotypes between healthy human individuals. The repertoire was sequenced with immunoSEQ multiplex PCR; TCRdb's copy has only in-frame clones and lacks some. The repertoire has over a million clones, 95% to 99% of them found once; the top ten carry about 0.4%. The sequenced sample was naive CD4+ T cells sorted from blood. This sample's subset: CD45RA+ positively selected. The receptor source for this set is a man aged 25-40 years in good health.

The chain couples TRBV6-1 to TRBJ2-2; D call uncertain. Germline CDR1 is MNHNS and CDR2 is SASEGT. With 3 bases removed from V and 6 bases from J, the gap between germline ends came to 8 bases. The length of the CDR3 is 13 residues. The chain's CDR3 is CASSDSYPGELFF. The CDR3 DNA is TGTGCCAGCAGTGACTCGTATCCCGGGGAGCTGTTTTTT.

V usage is TRBV14 and J usage is TRBJ2-6; D call uncertain. Germline V gives CDR1 SGHDN, CDR2 FVKESK. The CDR3 has 17 residues. Trimming removed 0 bases at V and 0 bases at J, with 9 bases between. This CDR3 is CASSQDLLSSGANVLTF. CDR3 coding DNA: TGTGCCAGCAGCCAAGATCTTCTAAGCTCTGGGGCCAACGTCCTGACTTTC.

The rearrangement links TRBV9 to TRBJ1-1, with unresolved D. The V gene's germline CDR1 is SGDLS and CDR2 YYNGEE. Trimming cost V 2 bases and J 4 bases, with 15 bases left between them. The CDR3 has 15 residues. In DNA form, the CDR3 reads TGTGCCAGCAGCGTGGAACCTACACCTGGCACTGAAGCTTTCTTT. This gives the protein CASSVEPTPGTEAFF.

V usage is TRBV5-1 and J usage is TRBJ2-7; 12 bases are shared with TRBD2. The CDR3 covers 17 residues. The ends lost 2 bases at V and 1 base at J; junction bases unmatched: 7. The germline CDR1 and CDR2 sequences are SGHRS and YFSETQ. The CDR3 loop is CASSLGLAGSLSYEQYF. The CDR3 DNA is TGCGCCAGCAGCTTAGGACTAGCGGGATCGTTGTCCTACGAGCAGTACTTC.

The CDR3 protein is CSARQGAGYTF. The CDR3 coding sequence is TGCAGCGCAAGACAGGGCGCGGGCTACACCTTC. This chain uses TRBV29-1 with TRBJ1-2; 7 bases line up with TRBD1. CDR1 is SQVTM, CDR2 ANQGSEA, per germline. Trimming took 7 bases from V and 8 from J; bases not matched to a gene: 7. The CDR3 has 11 amino acids.

V is TRBV10-3 and J is TRBJ1-3; D remains ambiguous. Germline loops: CDR1 ENHRY, CDR2 SYGVKD. The V gene lost 2 bases and the J gene lost 3 bases, with 8 bases spanning the gap. This CDR3 contains 14 residues. In nucleotides, the CDR3 is TGTGCCATCAGTGAGCCCGGGGATGGAAACACCATATATTTT. Translated: CAISEPGDGNTIYF.

This clone was observed once. The gene calls are TRBV5-1 and TRBJ2-1, with 9 bases matching TRBD1. The CDR3 is 18 amino acids. V was clipped by 0 bases and J by 7 bases; unmatched bases: 14. Germline loops: CDR1 SGHRS, CDR2 YFSETQ. The CDR3 loop reads CASSLAGPRTGDGNEQFF. The CDR3 DNA follows: TGCGCCAGCAGCTTGGCCGGGCCGAGGACAGGGGATGGGAATGAGCAGTTCTTC.

To note about this clone: A read error may account for a junction end that differs from germline. The chain links TRBV14 to TRBJ2-1, with 11 bases lining up with TRBD2. The germline V gene encodes CDR1 SGHDN and CDR2 FVKESK. The CDR3 is 18 residues long. The CDR3 DNA reads as TGTGCCAGCAGCAAAGATACTAGCGGGGGTGGGTACTACAATGAGCAGTTCTTC. It encodes CASSKDTSGGGYYNEQFF. The whole variable domain, filled in from reference TRBV14 and TRBJ2-1, reads EAGVTQFPSHSVIEKGQTVTLRCDPISGHDNLYWYRRVMGKEIKFLLHFVKESKQDESGMPNNRFLAERTGGTYSTLKVQPAELEDSGVYFCASSKDTSGGGYYNEQFFGPGTRLTVL.

This sequence joins TRBV10-1 and TRBJ2-7, with 8 bases identical to TRBD1. V lost 7 bases and J lost 1; bases outside the gene matches: 9. CDR1 is WNHNN and CDR2 is SYGVQD in the germline V gene (reference sequence). The CDR3 extends over 15 amino acids. This CDR3 reads CASTDPGQGSYEQYF. CDR3 nucleotides: TGCGCCAGCACTGACCCCGGACAGGGTTCCTACGAGCAGTACTTC.

This chain's CDR3 is CASSLALIWAADTGELFF. The CDR3 DNA sequence: TGTGCCAGCAGCTTGGCCTTGATTTGGGCGGCCGACACCGGGGAGCTGTTTTTT. The chain carries TRBV5-5 and TRBJ2-2; D not certain. V was cut by 0 bases and J by 3 bases, with 18 bases left in between. CDR1 and CDR2 from the germline V gene are SGHKS and YYEKEE (reference sequence). This CDR3 spans 18 amino acids.

The chain uses TRBV5-4 and TRBJ2-2; TRBD1 or TRBD2 may be the D gene (5 bases each). Germline V lookup: CDR1 SGHNT, CDR2 YYREEE (reference sequence). This CDR3 comprises 15 residues. The V and J ends lost 5 bases and 3 bases respectively, with 14 bases between them. The DNA for the CDR3 is TGTGCCAGCAGTTATGTTTTGGGGGACACCGGGGAGCTGTTTTTT. Residues: CASSYVLGDTGELFF. The entire variable domain, with the rest obtained from reference TRBV5-4 and TRBJ2-2, is as follows: ETGVTQSPTHLIKTRGQQVTLRCSSQSGHNTVSWYQQALGQGPQFIFQYYREEENGRGNFPPRFSGLQFPNYSSELNVNALELDDSALYLCASSYVLGDTGELFFGEGSRLTVL.

V gene TRBV25-1 combines with J gene TRBJ2-5; TRBD1 aligns across 8 bases. The junction had 9 bases not matched to a gene; V was cut back by 6 bases and J by 3 bases. The CDR3 totals 15 residues. CDR1 and CDR2 from the germline V gene are MGHDK and SYGVNS. In DNA, the CDR3 is TGTGCCAGCAGCCTAGAGACAGGGGCCAAAGAGACCCAGTACTTC. It yields the protein CASSLETGAKETQYF.

The chain links TRBV5-6 to TRBJ2-4; TRBD1 matches at 8 bases. The V segment lost 5 bases and the J segment 5 bases; nucleotides outside the gene matches: 6. The CDR3 covers 14 residues. Germline V CDR1 and CDR2: SGHDT, YYEEEE. The CDR3 DNA is TGTGCCAGCAGGGTTTCGGGACAGGAAAACATTCAGTACTTC. It specifies CASRVSGQENIQYF. Together with reference TRBV5-6 and TRBJ2-4, the CDR3 gives the full variable domain: DAGVTQSPTHLIKTRGQQVTLRCSPKSGHDTVSWYQQALGQGPQFIFQYYEEEERQRGNFPDRFSGHQFPNYSSELNVNALLLGDSALYLCASRVSGQENIQYFGAGTRLSVL.

This clone came up once. This chain connects TRBV5-1 to TRBJ2-5, with a weak D call TRBD1 (5 bases). The CDR3 covers 16 residues. Germline V lookup: CDR1 SGHRS, CDR2 YFSETQ. Trimming stripped 1 base from V and 5 bases from J, with 18 bases between. DNA of the CDR3: TGCGCCAGCAGCTTGAACCCCCAGGGAATAAAGGAGACCCAGTACTTC. It is translated as CASSLNPQGIKETQYF.

In nucleotides, the CDR3 is TGTGCCAGTAGCAATCGGGGTACGGTGCCTACTTCTGGCTACACCTTC. This translates into CASSNRGTVPTSGYTF. This chain uses TRBV19 with TRBJ1-2; the D is unclear. Trimming stripped 6 bases from V and 7 bases from J, with 24 bases between. Germline CDR1 reads LNHDA; CDR2 reads SQIVND (reference sequence). The CDR3 runs to 16 residues.

V gene TRBV21-1 combines with J gene TRBJ2-1; no check of the table's D call, TRBD1, against the DNA was made. TRBV21-1 is termed a pseudogene. CDR3 size: 11 residues. The CDR3, as DNA: TGTGCCAGCCAGGGATACAATGAGCAGTTCTTC. Translation: CASQGYNEQFF.

The chain joins TRBV7-2 to TRBJ2-2; D gene unclear. The CDR3 sequence is 13 residues long. Per the germline V gene, CDR1 is SGHTA and CDR2 is FQGNSA. The germline V and J ends were trimmed by 3 bases and 0 bases, with 2 bases remaining between them. The CDR3 bases are TGTGCCAGCAGCTTTACGAACACCGGGGAGCTGTTTTTT. Its protein is CASSFTNTGELFF.

The chain recombines TRBV27 with TRBJ2-1, with 7 bases fitting TRBD2. The V gene's germline CDR1 is MNHEY and CDR2 SMNVEV (reference sequence). The junction had 8 bases not matched to a gene; V was cut back by 7 bases and J by 5 bases. CDR3 length: 14 residues. CDR3 sequence (DNA): TGTGCCAGCAATAACCGGGACTATCACAATGAGCAGTTCTTC. Amino acids: CASNNRDYHNEQFF.